This paragraph covers one T cell receptor beta chain sequence. Its antigen is unidentified. Germline CDR1 reads SGHTA; CDR2 reads FQGNSA. This CDR3 comprises 17 residues. V dropped 4 bases and J dropped 3; count of bases not matched to a gene: 4. The sample comes from a study of cytomegalovirus exposure and HLA in healthy donors. Background on the study: In a previous analysis, approximately 110 million unique TCR beta sequences were found from approximately 180 million T cells.

60 Vbeta and 13 Jbeta primers were used in PCR. Method: immunoSEQ multiplex PCR; TCRdb's copy keeps in-frame clones and lacks some. The profile covers approximately 150,000 clones, with approximately 80% appearing a single time and approximately 2.9% taken by the ten largest. Findings and caveats of the study: In a later analysis, TCR beta V- and J-gene trimming was associated with a missense DCLRE1C variant. It was shown in a later analysis that HLA-associated TCR beta chains were more clonally expanded than other, equally common chains. Owing to their indistinguishability, certain V segments, notably TRBV6-2 and TRBV6-3, were excluded.

The genes are TRBV7-2 and TRBJ2-1, with 15 bases aligning to TRBD2. This sequence originates from a woman aged 40 to 49 in good health and CMV-seropositive. The sample taken for sequencing was PBMCs. Written as DNA, the CDR3 is TGTGCCAGCAGCTCGGGACTAGCGGGGGGCATCTACAATGAGCAGTTCTTC. The encoded protein is CASSSGLAGGIYNEQFF.